These 15 T cell receptor beta chains share one sample of origin, sequenced in a study of blood T cell repertoires in COVID-19. TCRdb keeps only in-frame clones here, not all; method: immunoSEQ multiplex PCR. Of 200,000 to 300,000 clones detected, around 84% appear once; the ten largest clones hold 2% to 2.5%. Sequenced: peripheral blood. Receptors were obtained from a man aged 40-49 years who had recovered from COVID-19.

The chain has TRBV7-2 and TRBJ1-2; D perhaps matches TRBD1 (5 bases). The CDR3 spans 15 residues. Germline-derived CDR1 and CDR2 are SGHTA and FQGNSA. Trimming took 2 bases from V and 3 from J, leaving 13 bases between them. CDR3 in amino acids: CASSLKIRADYGYTF. CDR3 nucleotides: TGTGCCAGCAGCTTAAAGATCAGGGCGGACTATGGCTACACCTTC.

The J gene is TRBJ1-2, the V gene TRBV19; 7 nucleotides match TRBD1. In germline, CDR1 is LNHDA, CDR2 SQIVND (reference sequence). CDR3 length: 16 residues. Unmatched junction bases numbered 15, after V lost 4 bases and J lost 7 bases. The CDR3, as DNA: TGTGCCAGTAGTACCCCTAGACGACAGGGAGTGGGTGGCTACACCTTC. This gives the protein CASSTPRRQGVGGYTF.

This clone was seen a single time. This chain joins TRBV5-1 and TRBJ2-5; tentatively, D is TRBD1 (6 bases). Trimming removed 0 bases at V and 3 bases at J, with 9 bases between. The CDR3 consists of 14 residues. Germline loops: CDR1 SGHRS, CDR2 YFSETQ. CDR3 in amino acids: CASSLVAGEETQYF. The CDR3 DNA reads as TGCGCCAGCAGCTTGGTAGCAGGGGAAGAGACCCAGTACTTC.

This clone occurred once. This rearrangement joins TRBV5-1 to TRBJ2-7, with D tentatively TRBD2 (5 bases). CDR3 size: 13 residues. Trimming cost V 4 bases and J 5 bases, with 13 bases left between them. Germline V gene lookup returns CDR1 SGHRS and CDR2 YFSETQ. CDR3 amino acids: CASSRGLTNEQYF. CDR3 sequence (DNA): TGCGCCAGCAGCCGAGGGCTTACAAACGAGCAGTACTTC. The full variable domain, rest sourced from reference TRBV5-1 and TRBJ2-7, is KAGVTQTPRYLIKTRGQQVTLSCSPISGHRSVSWYQQTPGQGLQFLFEYFSETQRNKGNFPGRFSGRQFSNSRSEMNVSTLELGDSALYLCASSRGLTNEQYFGPGTRLTVT.

This chain uses TRBV5-6 with TRBJ1-5, with D maybe TRBD1 (6 bases). CDR1 and CDR2 (germline): SGHDT, YYEEEE. The CDR3 is 14 residues long. The V gene lost 4 bases and the J gene lost 3 bases, with 11 bases spanning the gap. The CDR3: CASSVGQINQPQHF. The CDR3 nucleotides read TGTGCCAGCAGCGTTGGACAGATCAATCAGCCCCAGCATTTT.

This clone appeared once. CDR3 coding DNA: TGTGCCAGCAGCCCCCGACAGGGTATCGTCTATGGCTACACCTTC. Translated, it gives CASSPRQGIVYGYTF. This sequence joins TRBV7-2 and TRBJ1-2; 7 bases align to TRBD1. Germline CDR1 and CDR2: SGHTA and FQGNSA. Germline trimming cut 5 bases from V and 4 bases from J; bases unmatched to any gene: 10. This CDR3 comprises 15 residues.

This clone has just one count. This chain joins TRBV7-8 and TRBJ1-4; a possible D gene is TRBD1 (5 bases). The V gene's germline CDR1 is SGHVS and CDR2 FQNEAQ. Deletions cut 5 bases from V and 4 bases from J, with 17 bases between. There are 16 residues in the CDR3. In nucleotides, the CDR3 is TGTGCCAGCAGCCCCGGACTATGGGGGAATAATGAAAAACTGTTTTTT. It encodes CASSPGLWGNNEKLFF.

V is TRBV7-9 and J is TRBJ1-3; perhaps TRBD1 as D (6 bases). This CDR3 contains 15 residues. Trimming removed 6 bases from V and 0 bases from J, with 12 bases in between. Germline V CDR1 and CDR2: SEHNR, FQNEAQ (reference sequence). DNA for the CDR3: TGTGCCAGCAGTTCAACAGGGCGCTCTGGAAACACCATATATTTT. Encoded protein: CASSSTGRSGNTIYF.

The chain is built from TRBV14 and TRBJ2-2, with TRBD2 as a possible D gene (6 bases). This CDR3 has 16 amino acids. CDR1 and CDR2 from the germline V gene are SGHDN and FVKESK. Trimming left V 5 bases short and J 9 bases short, with 22 bases between. The CDR3 region is CASSVLRTKGSRELFF. Here the CDR3 DNA reads TGTGCCAGCAGCGTACTTAGGACTAAGGGGTCCCGGGAGCTGTTTTTT.

V and J are TRBV12-3 or TRBV12-4 and TRBJ1-1, with D perhaps TRBD1 (5 bases). The CDR3 spans 13 residues. The germline V and J ends were trimmed by 0 bases and 6 bases, with 8 bases remaining between them. The CDR3 nucleotides read TGTGCCAGCAGTTTAGCTCAGGGTGCTGAAGCTTTCTTT. Protein sequence: CASSLAQGAEAFF.

V and J are TRBV6-1 and TRBJ1-1; TRBD1 might be the D (6 bases). Trimming pared 4 bases from V and 2 bases from J, leaving 17 bases between. The CDR3 length is 16 residues. The germline V gene has CDR1 MNHNS and CDR2 SASEGT. In DNA form, the CDR3 reads TGTGCCAGCAGTGTCCAACCGGGACAAAGAAACACTGAAGCTTTCTTT. This sequence encodes CASSVQPGQRNTEAFF.

The chain employs TRBV5-1 and TRBJ2-2; D may be TRBD2 (5 bases). The germline gives CDR1 SGHRS, CDR2 YFSETQ. The CDR3 totals 16 residues. Between the trimmed V and J ends, which lost 3 bases and 0 bases, there was a span of 12 bases. The CDR3 nucleotides read TGCGCCAGCAGCTCTCCGGACTTTTCGAACACCGGGGAGCTGTTTTTT. Protein product: CASSSPDFSNTGELFF.

The rearrangement joins TRBV3-1 (or the pseudogene TRBV3-2) to TRBJ1-1; D might be TRBD1 (5 bases). The germline V gene encodes CDR1 LGHDT and CDR2 YNNKEL (reference sequence). Trimming removed 6 bases at V and 11 bases at J, with 16 bases between. The CDR3 runs to 12 residues. The CDR3 region is CASSPFPGEAFF. The CDR3 region has the DNA TGTGCCAGCAGTCCCTTCCCGGGGGAGGCTTTCTTT.

The V gene is TRBV30, the J gene TRBJ2-1; TRBD2 matches at 10 bases. Germline values: CDR1 GTSNPN, CDR2 SVGIG (reference sequence). Losses at the gene ends were 4 bases for V and 6 bases for J; bases not matched to a gene: 6. This CDR3 has 14 amino acids. CDR3 protein: CAWKAGGNTNEQFF. Here the CDR3 DNA reads TGTGCCTGGAAAGCGGGAGGGAACACCAATGAGCAGTTCTTC.

The chain combines TRBV6-1 with TRBJ1-1, with 7 nucleotides matching TRBD1. Losses at the gene ends were 2 bases for V and 5 bases for J; bases not matched to a gene: 8. CDR3 size: 15 residues. Germline V gene sequence: CDR1 MNHNS, CDR2 SASEGT. Here the CDR3 DNA reads TGTGCCAGCAGTGAATGGGGGACAGCGGGTACTGAAGCTTTCTTT. As protein: CASSEWGTAGTEAFF.